This is a list of T cell receptor beta chains from one sample in a study of blood T cell repertoires in COVID-19. Method: immunoSEQ multiplex PCR; TCRdb's copy keeps in-frame clones and lacks some. This repertoire shows some 300,000 clones, roughly 89% found once; its top ten account for under 1.1%. Material: peripheral blood. These receptor sequences come from a woman in her thirties or forties with COVID-19, enrolled during active disease. Both conserved end residues are part of each CDR3. D genes are given only for firm matches. Clone size is stated in some rows and not others, as once, few, many or a class when expanded.

CDR3 DNA: TGTGCCAGCAGTTACTTCGGGGTCTCCTACAATGAGCAGTTCTTC
CDR3 protein: CASSYFGVSYNEQFF
CDR3 length: 15
clone size: NA
D gene: NA
J gene: TRBJ2-1
V gene: TRBV6-5

CDR3 DNA: TGTGCCAGCACCCTTCTAGCGGGAGGGCCGGGGGTTACGCAGTATTTT
CDR3 protein: CASTLLAGGPGVTQYF
CDR3 length: 16
clone size: NA
D gene: TRBD2
J gene: TRBJ2-3
V gene: TRBV28

CDR3 DNA: TGTGCCAGCAGCTTACGGACAGGGGGTTACTACGAGCAGTACTTC
CDR3 protein: CASSLRTGGYYEQYF
CDR3 length: 15
clone size: NA
D gene: TRBD1
J gene: TRBJ2-7
V gene: TRBV7-8

CDR3 DNA: TGCGCCAGCAGCCAACTACAGAACACTAACTATGGCTACACCTTC
CDR3 protein: CASSQLQNTNYGYTF
CDR3 length: 15
clone size: NA
D gene: NA
J gene: TRBJ1-2
V gene: TRBV4-3

CDR3 DNA: TGCGCCAGCAGCTTGGAAGCAGCGTCGACCACTGAAGCTTTCTTT
CDR3 protein: CASSLEAASTTEAFF
CDR3 length: 15
clone size: few
D gene: NA
J gene: TRBJ1-1
V gene: TRBV5-1

CDR3 DNA: TGTGCCAGCAGCTTAGATAGCGGTAGCTATAATTCACCCCTCCACTTT
CDR3 protein: CASSLDSGSYNSPLHF
CDR3 length: 16
clone size: NA
D gene: NA
J gene: TRBJ1-6
V gene: TRBV7-2

CDR3 DNA: TGTGCCAGTAGAAGATCCCCGGGACAGGGCAACTACGAGCAGTACTTC
CDR3 protein: CASRRSPGQGNYEQYF
CDR3 length: 16
clone size: few
D gene: TRBD1
J gene: TRBJ2-7
V gene: TRBV19

CDR3 DNA: TGTGCCAGCAGTGCTAAAGCGGGAGGTGGAACAGATACGCAGTATTTT
CDR3 protein: CASSAKAGGGTDTQYF
CDR3 length: 16
clone size: NA
D gene: TRBD2
J gene: TRBJ2-3
V gene: TRBV6-4

CDR3 DNA: TGTGCCAGCAGTTACTCGATCCATCGGGGGGCTACTAACTATGGCTACACCTTC
CDR3 protein: CASSYSIHRGATNYGYTF
CDR3 length: 18
clone size: few
D gene: NA
J gene: TRBJ1-2
V gene: TRBV6-2/TRBV6-3

CDR3 DNA: TGCGCCAGCAGCTTGGCATCTGGACAGGGGGTATACGAGCAGTACTTC
CDR3 protein: CASSLASGQGVYEQYF
CDR3 length: 16
clone size: once
D gene: TRBD1
J gene: TRBJ2-7
V gene: TRBV5-1

CDR3 DNA: TGTGCCAGCAGCTTATCGGTAGGGAGGGGAGCCCAAGAGACCCAGTACTTC
CDR3 protein: CASSLSVGRGAQETQYF
CDR3 length: 17
clone size: NA
D gene: TRBD2
J gene: TRBJ2-5
V gene: TRBV7-2

CDR3 DNA: TGTGCCAGCAGTCCCCAGGGTTCACCCCTCCACTTT
CDR3 protein: CASSPQGSPLHF
CDR3 length: 12
clone size: NA
D gene: NA
J gene: TRBJ1-6
V gene: TRBV12-3/TRBV12-4

CDR3 DNA: TGTGCCTGGAGCCCTGGGCAGGGTATCGTTTATAGCAATCAGCCCCAGCATTTT
CDR3 protein: CAWSPGQGIVYSNQPQHF
CDR3 length: 18
clone size: NA
D gene: NA
J gene: TRBJ1-5
V gene: TRBV30

CDR3 DNA: TGTGCCAGTAGTTCCTTTGAGCCCGGCGGTGAAGCTTTCTTT
CDR3 protein: CASSSFEPGGEAFF
CDR3 length: 14
clone size: NA
D gene: NA
J gene: TRBJ1-1
V gene: TRBV19

CDR3 DNA: TGTGCCAGCAGCTTATTCGGGGGGCAGAATGAAAAACTGTTTTTT
CDR3 protein: CASSLFGGQNEKLFF
CDR3 length: 15
clone size: NA
D gene: NA
J gene: TRBJ1-4
V gene: TRBV7-9

CDR3 DNA: TGTGCCAGCAGCTTAGAGGGGACGAACACCGGGGAGCTGTTTTTT
CDR3 protein: CASSLEGTNTGELFF
CDR3 length: 15
clone size: NA
D gene: NA
J gene: TRBJ2-2
V gene: TRBV11-1

CDR3 DNA: TGTGCCAGCAGCGTAGGGCTCCTTCAGTCCGGGGCCAACGTCCTGACTTTC
CDR3 protein: CASSVGLLQSGANVLTF
CDR3 length: 17
clone size: NA
D gene: NA
J gene: TRBJ2-6
V gene: TRBV9

CDR3 DNA: TGTGCCAGCAGCTTCAGGGTAAGGTTCTATGGCTACACCTTC
CDR3 protein: CASSFRVRFYGYTF
CDR3 length: 14
clone size: NA
D gene: NA
J gene: TRBJ1-2
V gene: TRBV5-7

CDR3 DNA: TGTGCCAGTAGTATTTGGTCCCCCGGCACGCGGATAATCACCGGGGAGCTGTTTTTT
CDR3 protein: CASSIWSPGTRIITGELFF
CDR3 length: 19
clone size: NA
D gene: NA
J gene: TRBJ2-2
V gene: TRBV19

CDR3 DNA: TGTGCCAGCAGTCCCCAGACAGCTAATCAGCCCCAGCATTTT
CDR3 protein: CASSPQTANQPQHF
CDR3 length: 14
clone size: NA
D gene: NA
J gene: TRBJ1-5
V gene: TRBV6-2/TRBV6-3

CDR3 DNA: TGTGCCAGCAGGAGCTCGTGGAGGGGGCCCACAGATACGCAGTATTTT
CDR3 protein: CASRSSWRGPTDTQYF
CDR3 length: 16
clone size: NA
D gene: NA
J gene: TRBJ2-3
V gene: TRBV7-9

CDR3 DNA: TGTGCCAGCAGAGACAGGGGGGCCCAATTTGGGGGCTACACCTTC
CDR3 protein: CASRDRGAQFGGYTF
CDR3 length: 15
clone size: NA
D gene: TRBD1
J gene: TRBJ1-2
V gene: TRBV6-5

CDR3 DNA: TGTGCCAGCAGTCCATTCGGGGAGACCCAGTACTTC
CDR3 protein: CASSPFGETQYF
CDR3 length: 12
clone size: NA
D gene: NA
J gene: TRBJ2-5
V gene: TRBV12-3/TRBV12-4

CDR3 DNA: TGTGCCAGCAGCTTTTTAGGACAGGGGGGAGCGAAAGATACGCAGTATTTT
CDR3 protein: CASSFLGQGGAKDTQYF
CDR3 length: 17
clone size: NA
D gene: TRBD1
J gene: TRBJ2-3
V gene: TRBV7-2

CDR3 DNA: TGTGCCAGCAGCCCCGGCGTGGACAGGGCTAATGGCTACACCTTC
CDR3 protein: CASSPGVDRANGYTF
CDR3 length: 15
clone size: NA
D gene: TRBD1
J gene: TRBJ1-2
V gene: TRBV7-2

CDR3 DNA: TGTGCCAGCAGCGGACGGGACTCCCTCCAAGAGACCCAGTACTTC
CDR3 protein: CASSGRDSLQETQYF
CDR3 length: 15
clone size: NA
D gene: NA
J gene: TRBJ2-5
V gene: TRBV7-8

CDR3 DNA: TGTGCCAGCAGCTTGGCAGGGGGCAATCAGCCCCAGCATTTT
CDR3 protein: CASSLAGGNQPQHF
CDR3 length: 14
clone size: few
D gene: NA
J gene: TRBJ1-5
V gene: TRBV5-4

CDR3 DNA: TGTGCCAGCAGACTAGGAGGGGAGAACACTGAAGCTTTCTTT
CDR3 protein: CASRLGGENTEAFF
CDR3 length: 14
clone size: NA
D gene: NA
J gene: TRBJ1-1
V gene: TRBV7-2

CDR3 DNA: TGTGCCAGCAGTTACCTGGCCTTCGGGACTGAAGCTTTCTTT
CDR3 protein: CASSYLAFGTEAFF
CDR3 length: 14
clone size: NA
D gene: NA
J gene: TRBJ1-1
V gene: TRBV28

CDR3 DNA: TGTGCCAGCAGCCGGGTGGGTGAGCAGTACTTC
CDR3 protein: CASSRVGEQYF
CDR3 length: 11
clone size: NA
D gene: NA
J gene: TRBJ2-7
V gene: TRBV28

CDR3 DNA: TGTGCCAGCAGTTTACCCGTTCAGAATGAAAAACTGTTTTTT
CDR3 protein: CASSLPVQNEKLFF
CDR3 length: 14
clone size: once
D gene: NA
J gene: TRBJ1-4
V gene: TRBV28

CDR3 DNA: TGTGCCAGCAGCTTGGAAGGGGTCTCCTTTAACACTGAAGCTTTCTTT
CDR3 protein: CASSLEGVSFNTEAFF
CDR3 length: 16
clone size: NA
D gene: NA
J gene: TRBJ1-1
V gene: TRBV11-1

CDR3 DNA: TGTGCCAGCAGTTTATCCGTAGTTTCCTACGAGCAGTACTTC
CDR3 protein: CASSLSVVSYEQYF
CDR3 length: 14
clone size: once
D gene: NA
J gene: TRBJ2-7
V gene: TRBV27

CDR3 DNA: TGTGCCAGCAGCTTCTGGAACACCGGGGAGCTGTTTTTT
CDR3 protein: CASSFWNTGELFF
CDR3 length: 13
clone size: NA
D gene: NA
J gene: TRBJ2-2
V gene: TRBV5-6

CDR3 DNA: TGTGCCAGCAGCCATAGATCAGGGGTCTCGGCTTACGAGCAGTACTTC
CDR3 protein: CASSHRSGVSAYEQYF
CDR3 length: 16
clone size: NA
D gene: NA
J gene: TRBJ2-7
V gene: TRBV11-1

CDR3 DNA: TGTGCCAGCAGCCAAGGAGCCGGCTACACCTTC
CDR3 protein: CASSQGAGYTF
CDR3 length: 11
clone size: NA
D gene: NA
J gene: TRBJ1-2
V gene: TRBV3-1/TRBV3-2

CDR3 DNA: TGTGCCAGCAGCCAAAGGGGGACGGATGAGCAGTTCTTC
CDR3 protein: CASSQRGTDEQFF
CDR3 length: 13
clone size: NA
D gene: NA
J gene: TRBJ2-1
V gene: TRBV3-1/TRBV3-2

CDR3 DNA: TGTGCCAGTAAGATGGCAGGCCAGGACTATGGCTACACCTTC
CDR3 protein: CASKMAGQDYGYTF
CDR3 length: 14
clone size: NA
D gene: NA
J gene: TRBJ1-2
V gene: TRBV19

CDR3 DNA: TGTGCCAGCAGCCGAGGTCTGCGAATCAATCAGCCCCAGCATTTT
CDR3 protein: CASSRGLRINQPQHF
CDR3 length: 15
clone size: few
D gene: NA
J gene: TRBJ1-5
V gene: TRBV11-2

CDR3 DNA: TGTGCCAGCAGTAAGGGACAGAGAAACATTCAGTACTTC
CDR3 protein: CASSKGQRNIQYF
CDR3 length: 13
clone size: once
D gene: TRBD1
J gene: TRBJ2-4
V gene: TRBV27

CDR3 DNA: TGTGCCAGCAGCTTAGTCGGTGAAGGAGAGGGCTACACCTTC
CDR3 protein: CASSLVGEGEGYTF
CDR3 length: 14
clone size: NA
D gene: NA
J gene: TRBJ1-2
V gene: TRBV7-9

CDR3 DNA: TGTGCCAGCAGTGAAGAATGGGGGGTCTATGGCTACACCTTC
CDR3 protein: CASSEEWGVYGYTF
CDR3 length: 14
clone size: NA
D gene: NA
J gene: TRBJ1-2
V gene: TRBV2

CDR3 DNA: TGTGCCAGCAGTTCCTCCCCCTCTACAGGTACGGCTGGGGCTTTCTTT
CDR3 protein: CASSSSPSTGTAGAFF
CDR3 length: 16
clone size: NA
D gene: NA
J gene: TRBJ1-1
V gene: TRBV6-2/TRBV6-3

CDR3 DNA: TGTGCCAGCAGAGAAGAACCCGGGAGACACTATGGCTACACCTTC
CDR3 protein: CASREEPGRHYGYTF
CDR3 length: 15
clone size: NA
D gene: NA
J gene: TRBJ1-2
V gene: TRBV2

CDR3 DNA: TGCGCCAGCAGCCTACCGGGACAGATGAACACTGAAGCTTTCTTT
CDR3 protein: CASSLPGQMNTEAFF
CDR3 length: 15
clone size: few
D gene: TRBD1
J gene: TRBJ1-1
V gene: TRBV5-1

CDR3 DNA: TGCGCCAGCAGCCGGGGACAGGGATTACCTGAAGCTTTCTTT
CDR3 protein: CASSRGQGLPEAFF
CDR3 length: 14
clone size: NA
D gene: TRBD1
J gene: TRBJ1-1
V gene: TRBV5-1

CDR3 DNA: TGTGCCAGCAGCGTCTACTTTGGGCAACCTAACGTTGGCTACACCTTC
CDR3 protein: CASSVYFGQPNVGYTF
CDR3 length: 16
clone size: NA
D gene: NA
J gene: TRBJ1-2
V gene: TRBV7-9

CDR3 DNA: TGTGCCAGCAGCGCGAGCGCCGGGACAGGGATAAGAGGTGAGCAGTTCTTC
CDR3 protein: CASSASAGTGIRGEQFF
CDR3 length: 17
clone size: NA
D gene: TRBD1
J gene: TRBJ2-1
V gene: TRBV9